This TCR beta chain was obtained from a study of CD8+CD57+ T cells in acquired aplastic anemia. In this sample, this clonotype turned up many times. Genomic DNA, the template, was used for profiling of the TCR beta VDJ and CDR3. Via MiXCR, TCRdb re-called the reads, giving one row per CDR3 protein. The sample yields 180,000 or so distinct CDR3 sequences, roughly 50% seen once. Only patients with CD8+CD57+ cell expansion on flow cytometry were chosen for sequencing. The ends lost 4 bases at V and 5 bases at J; junction bases unmatched: 7. Per the germline V gene, CDR1 is SGHRS and CDR2 is YFSETQ. There are 14 residues in the CDR3.

The clonotype comes from a human donor with aplastic anemia. V is TRBV5-1 and J is TRBJ1-2; 8 nucleotides align to TRBD1. Specimen: sorted CD4+, CD8+, or CD8+CD57+ T cells (not recorded which) from PBMCs. CDR3 loop: CASSPTGAVYGYTF. The CDR3 DNA is TGCGCCAGCAGCCCGACAGGGGCCGTGTATGGCTACACCTTC.